These 24 T cell receptor beta chains originate from one sample sequenced in a study of identical twins. In TCRdb, the 5' RACE reads were re-called with MiXCR into one record per CDR3 protein. The table has around 1.7 million distinct CDR3 sequences, 32% seen once. The sequenced sample was cord blood. The receptors here all came from a newborn girl in good health.

The V and J genes are TRBV2 and TRBJ2-1; D may correspond to TRBD1 or TRBD2 (5 bases each). The germline V gene encodes CDR1 SNHLY and CDR2 FYNNEI. The CDR3 spans 16 residues. The CDR3 loop reads CASPTAAGLGGNEQFF. The DNA of the CDR3 is TGTGCATCGCCCACGGCGGCCGGCCTTGGGGGCAATGAGCAGTTCTTC.

This chain uses TRBV2 with TRBJ2-7; 8 bases line up with TRBD2. V was clipped by 7 bases and J by 7 bases; unmatched bases: 15. The CDR3 has 15 amino acids. Germline CDR1 is SNHLY and CDR2 is FYNNEI. CDR3 in amino acids: CASTPAGGLHNEQYF. The DNA of the CDR3 is TGTGCCAGCACCCCCGCGGGGGGTCTACACAATGAGCAGTACTTC.

This clonotype was seen a handful of times. The rearrangement uses TRBV4-2 and TRBJ2-5; TRBD2 aligns across 7 bases. Looked up from germline, CDR1 is LGHNA and CDR2 is YNFKEQ. Trimming removed 4 bases from V and 3 bases from J; junction bases left unmatched: 17. The CDR3 runs 18 residues. CDR3 protein: CASSPIGGEGPYEETQYF. The CDR3 DNA follows: TGTGCCAGCAGCCCCATTGGGGGGGAGGGTCCCTACGAAGAGACCCAGTACTTC.

The chain couples TRBV4-1 to TRBJ2-3; D is tentatively TRBD1 or TRBD2 (5 bases each). In germline, CDR1 is MGHRA, CDR2 YSYEKL. Trimming pared 0 bases from V and 1 base from J, leaving 11 bases between. This CDR3 comprises 16 residues. As DNA, the CDR3 is TGCGCCAGCAGCCAAGAAGCGAGGGGTGGCACAGATACGCAGTATTTT. It is translated as CASSQEARGGTDTQYF.

Only a few counts were recorded for this clonotype. The CDR3 DNA reads TGTGCCAGCACCTTCAACCCCGGACTAAGCACAGATACGCAGTATTTT. It codes for CASTFNPGLSTDTQYF. J is TRBJ2-3 and V is TRBV7-6, with D perhaps matching TRBD2 (6 bases). The V gene's germline CDR1 is SGHVS and CDR2 FNYEAQ. This CDR3 comprises 16 residues. The V end was cut by 7 bases, the J end by 0 bases, with 17 bases between.

The chain links TRBV7-9 to TRBJ1-1; TRBD1 is a possible D gene (6 bases). The germline CDR1 and CDR2 sequences are SEHNR and FQNEAQ (reference sequence). The CDR3 contains 15 residues. V was trimmed by 5 bases and J by 1 base, leaving 14 bases between them. CDR3 sequence (DNA): TGTGCCAGCAGCCCCGTTTGGACAGCGAACACTGAAGCTTTCTTT. This sequence encodes CASSPVWTANTEAFF.

The gene calls are TRBV7-2 and TRBJ2-5; D uncertain. This CDR3 is built from 12 residues. The germline V gene has CDR1 SGHTA and CDR2 FQGNSA. With 1 base removed from V and 11 bases from J, the gap between germline ends came to 11 bases. The CDR3 DNA reads TGTGCCAGCAGCTTAGAATTCAATGAGCAGTACTTC. This translates into CASSLEFNEQYF.

The chain employs TRBV2 and TRBJ2-7, with D possibly TRBD2 on 5 matching bases. The ends were cut back, 5 bases at V and 4 bases at J, with 21 bases in the middle. This CDR3 has 16 residues. Germline values: CDR1 SNHLY, CDR2 FYNNEI. The CDR3: CASSREVQRRTYEQYF. DNA for the CDR3: TGTGCCAGCAGTCGAGAAGTCCAGCGGCGAACTTACGAGCAGTACTTC.

V usage is TRBV3-1 and J usage is TRBJ1-3; D not resolved. This CDR3 is built from 14 residues. V was cut by 1 base and J by 2 bases, with 6 bases left in between. Per germline, CDR1 LGHDT and CDR2 YNNKEL (reference sequence). The CDR3 protein is CASSQVPTGNTIYF. DNA for the CDR3: TGTGCCAGCAGCCAAGTTCCAACTGGAAACACCATATATTTT. Looking up the rest from reference TRBV3-1 and TRBJ1-3 gives the full variable domain: DTAVSQTPKYLVTQMGNDKSIKCEQNLGHDTMYWYKQDSKKFLKIMFSYNNKELIINETVPNRFSPKSPDKAHLNLHINSLELGDSAVYFCASSQVPTGNTIYFGEGSWLTVV.

This clonotype appeared once. The gene calls are TRBV4-2 and TRBJ2-4, with 10 positions matching TRBD2. The DNA end is a closer match to TRBJ2-5, so the J assignment may be wrong. Germline-derived CDR1 and CDR2 are LGHNA and YNFKEQ. The CDR3 runs 18 residues. CDR3 sequence reads: CASSQDLAGGSTQETQYF. Written as DNA, the CDR3 is TGTGCCAGCAGCCAAGATTTAGCGGGGGGTTCGACACAAGAGACCCAGTACTTC.

This chain links TRBV20-1 with TRBJ1-2, with D unclear. Trimming pared 3 bases from V and 5 bases from J, leaving 19 bases between. The germline CDR1 and CDR2 sequences are DFQATT and SNEGSKA (reference sequence). The CDR3 runs 15 residues. The CDR3 DNA reads TGCAGTGCTAGCACCACCCCTCGACGGCCTTATGGCTACACCTTC. Protein: CSASTTPRRPYGYTF.

This clonotype appeared a single time. The chain couples TRBV20-1 to TRBJ2-7, with D perhaps matching TRBD1 (6 bases). Germline V gives CDR1 DFQATT, CDR2 SNEGSKA (reference sequence). The CDR3 runs to 13 residues. The V end was cut by 3 bases, the J end by 2 bases, with 11 bases between. DNA for the CDR3: TGCAGTGCTAGCCGGACAGCTACCTACGAGCAGTACTTC. Encoded protein: CSASRTATYEQYF.

This clonotype was observed a handful of times. The gene calls are TRBV10-3 and TRBJ2-1, with 8 nucleotides matching TRBD2. This CDR3 is 17 amino acids long. Germline V gene sequence: CDR1 ENHRY, CDR2 SYGVKD. V lost 2 bases and J lost 3; bases outside the gene matches: 9. This chain's CDR3 is CAISERISGALYNEQFF. In nucleotides, the CDR3 is TGTGCCATCAGTGAGAGGATTAGCGGGGCCCTCTACAATGAGCAGTTCTTC.

Only a few counts were recorded for this clonotype. This chain uses TRBV18 with TRBJ2-3; 9 positions match TRBD1. V was clipped by 6 bases and J by 5 bases; unmatched bases: 9. Germline CDR1 reads KGHSH; CDR2 reads LQKENI. The CDR3 is 15 amino acids. The CDR3 coding sequence is TGTGCCAGCTCGCCCGGACAGGGGAAATTAGATACGCAGTATTTT. Its translation is CASSPGQGKLDTQYF.

V and J are TRBV4-2 and TRBJ1-2, with 7 bases aligning to TRBD1. The V gene end was trimmed by 2 bases and the J gene end by 3 bases; junction bases not matched to a gene: 6. The CDR3 is 15 residues long. CDR1 is LGHNA, CDR2 YNFKEQ, per germline. CDR3 residues: CASSQPNGQDYGYTF. CDR3 in DNA: TGTGCCAGCAGCCAACCAAACGGACAGGACTATGGCTACACCTTC.

Comments on this clonotype: At one boundary the junction diverges from the germline segment, which might be a read error. The V gene is TRBV20-1, the J gene TRBJ2-1; tentatively, D is TRBD1 or TRBD2 (5 bases each). The CDR3 totals 20 residues. The germline V gene encodes CDR1 DFQATT and CDR2 SNEGSKA (reference sequence). CDR3 coding DNA: TGCAGTGCTAGGGCGACCCGACAGACCAGTACGGGGCGCTCCTACATTGAGCAGTTCTTC. As protein: CSARATRQTSTGRSYIEQFF.

V usage is TRBV6-2 or TRBV6-3 and J usage is TRBJ1-2, with D uncertain. Looked up from germline, CDR1 is MNHEY and CDR2 is SVGEGT. V was pared by 2 bases and J by 3 bases, with 7 bases between. CDR3 size: 13 residues. The chain's CDR3 is CASSYSPYYGYTF. CDR3 nucleotides: TGTGCCAGCAGTTACAGCCCCTACTATGGCTACACCTTC.

This clonotype was detected a few times. The chain links TRBV5-1 to TRBJ1-1; no clear D gene. Between the trimmed V and J ends, which lost 7 bases and 1 base, there was a span of 14 bases. The CDR3 is made up of 14 amino acids. The germline V gene has CDR1 SGHRS and CDR2 YFSETQ. For the CDR3, the DNA is TGCGCCAGCCAGCCGGGCCCCTCGAACACTGAAGCTTTCTTT. It encodes CASQPGPSNTEAFF.

The V call is TRBV20-1, the J call TRBJ2-7; 10 nucleotides align to TRBD2. Trimming took 3 bases from V and 1 from J; bases not matched to a gene: 6. Germline V gene data show CDR1 as DFQATT and CDR2 as SNEGSKA (reference sequence). This CDR3 has 15 residues. For the CDR3, the DNA is TGCAGTGCTAGTAGTTCTAGCGGGAGATCCTACGAGCAGTACTTC. This sequence encodes CSASSSSGRSYEQYF.

This clonotype was picked up a small number of times. CDR3 loop: CASSFPGGDGKNIQYF. The DNA for the CDR3 is TGTGCCAGCAGTTTCCCAGGGGGAGACGGCAAAAACATTCAGTACTTC. This chain joins TRBV27 and TRBJ2-4; the match to TRBD1 covers 7 bases. The V and J ends lost 3 bases and 3 bases, in that order; junction bases with no gene match: 8. The CDR3 consists of 16 residues. Germline values: CDR1 MNHEY, CDR2 SMNVEV (reference sequence).

The J gene is TRBJ2-3, the V gene TRBV7-2, with TRBD2 matching over 16 bases. The CDR3 sequence is 17 residues long. Per the germline V gene, CDR1 is SGHTA and CDR2 is FQGNSA. The J segment lost 6 bases and the V segment lost 6 bases, leaving 9 bases of the junction unmatched. Here the CDR3 DNA reads TGTGCCAGCAGTTCTTGGGGACTAGCGGGAGGGCCTGATACGCAGTATTTT. It yields the protein CASSSWGLAGGPDTQYF.

This clonotype was counted at least ten times. The rearrangement joins TRBV4-2 to TRBJ2-7; unclear D gene. The V end lost 0 bases, the J end lost 3 bases, and 6 bases lay between the germline ends. Germline CDR1 and CDR2: LGHNA and YNFKEQ. This CDR3 region has 13 residues. The CDR3 DNA is TGTGCCAGCAGCCAAGATCGGGTCTACGAGCAGTACTTC. Its translation is CASSQDRVYEQYF.

CDR3 residues: CASSGGLARKTQYF. In DNA, the CDR3 is TGTGCCAGCAGTGGGGGACTAGCGAGAAAGACCCAGTACTTC. This chain connects TRBV27 to TRBJ2-5; 10 bases are a match to TRBD2. Germline lookup yields CDR1 MNHEY and CDR2 SMNVEV (reference sequence). V gave up 5 bases and J gave up 6 bases; unmatched junction bases: 6. The CDR3 is 14 residues long.

V and J are TRBV6-2 or TRBV6-3 and TRBJ2-7; D may match TRBD1 or TRBD2 (5 bases each). Germline CDR1 and CDR2: MNHEY and SVGEGT. Trimming cost V 2 bases and J 6 bases, with 20 bases left between them. The CDR3 extends over 16 amino acids. The chain's CDR3 is CASSYTGTLVSREQYF. The CDR3 DNA reads as TGTGCCAGCAGTTACACCGGGACCTTAGTTAGCCGCGAGCAGTACTTC.